These 15 T cell receptor beta chains originate from one sample sequenced in a study of OX40 agonist ivuxolimab in advanced cancers. Libraries were constructed by the immunoSEQ multiplex PCR assay. TCRdb took this table from immuneACCESS and kept in-frame rearrangements with V and J called. Such tables lack part of the clones; where checked against another copy, unresolved V genes explain under half of the gap, and the rest is unexplained. For this sample there are some 11,000 clones; around nine tenths appear just once. The top ten hold about 30% of the sample. Material: CD4+ or CD8+ T cells sorted from blood, obtained in a trial of the OX40 agonist ivuxolimab. These receptors were obtained from an adult with an advanced solid tumor such as melanoma, head and neck, liver or kidney cancer.

The V call is TRBV28, the J call TRBJ2-7; D ambiguous. The CDR3 sequence is 13 residues long. Germline assignment: CDR1 MDHEN and CDR2 SYDVKM. Trimming removed 3 bases from V and 0 bases from J, with 6 bases in between. CDR3 in DNA: TGTGCCAGCAGTTTCGGCGGCTCCTACGAGCAGTACTTC. This sequence encodes CASSFGGSYEQYF.

The gene calls are TRBV27 and TRBJ2-3; D unclear. CDR1 MNHEY and CDR2 SMNVEV come from the germline V gene (reference sequence). V lost 3 bases and J lost 2, with 6 bases in between. The CDR3 loop spans 13 amino acids. DNA of the CDR3: TGTGCCAGCAGTTTCTACTCCACAGATACGCAGTATTTT. As protein: CASSFYSTDTQYF.

V and J are TRBV9 and TRBJ2-3; D not resolved. This CDR3 region has 14 residues. Germline values: CDR1 SGDLS, CDR2 YYNGEE. The ends were cut back, 6 bases at V and 2 bases at J, with 13 bases in the middle. The CDR3 DNA sequence: TGTGCCAGCACCCCGGAGCTGTACACAGATACGCAGTATTTT. Translated, it gives CASTPELYTDTQYF.

The rearrangement links TRBV5-4 to TRBJ2-7; 11 nucleotides line up with TRBD1. Germline V CDR1 and CDR2: SGHNT, YYREEE (reference sequence). With V trimmed by 6 bases and J by 6 bases, 14 bases remained unmatched. The CDR3 runs to 16 residues. CDR3 nucleotides: TGTGCCAGCACCCCCCCCGGACAGGGGGCGCGTTCCGAGCAGTACTTC. This gives the protein CASTPPGQGARSEQYF. Filled out from reference TRBV5-4 and TRBJ2-7, the complete variable domain reads ETGVTQSPTHLIKTRGQQVTLRCSSQSGHNTVSWYQQALGQGPQFIFQYYREEENGRGNFPPRFSGLQFPNYSSELNVNALELDDSALYLCASTPPGQGARSEQYFGPGTRLTVT.

The gene calls are TRBV6-5 and TRBJ2-7; 7 bases fit TRBD2. With V trimmed by 6 bases and J by 5 bases, 7 bases remained unmatched. CDR1 is MNHEY and CDR2 is SVGAGI in the germline V gene. The CDR3 loop spans 13 amino acids. CDR3 sequence: CASSLIAGDEQYF. The CDR3 DNA sequence: TGTGCCAGCAGCCTAATTGCGGGGGACGAGCAGTACTTC.

This clone was found a few times. Written as DNA, the CDR3 is TGTGCCAGCACCCCCGCCGGGACAGATACGCAGTATTTT. Protein: CASTPAGTDTQYF. The chain carries TRBV6-5 and TRBJ2-3; D call uncertain. Germline CDR1 MNHEY, CDR2 SVGAGI. CDR3 size: 13 residues. Trimming cost V 7 bases and J 3 bases, with 11 bases left between them.

Only one count was recorded for this clone. V usage is TRBV19 and J usage is TRBJ2-6; D is unclear. This CDR3 is built from 14 residues. From germline, CDR1 is LNHDA and CDR2 SQIVND (reference sequence). The V gene lost 3 bases and the J gene lost 2 bases, with 5 bases spanning the gap. The CDR3 DNA sequence: TGTGCCAGTAGTATGGTCGCTGGGGCCAACGTCCTGACTTTC. Its protein product is CASSMVAGANVLTF. The complete variable domain, with remaining parts taken from reference TRBV19 and TRBJ2-6, reads DGGITQSPKYLFRKEGQNVTLSCEQNLNHDAMYWYRQDPGQGLRLIYYSQIVNDFQKGDIAEGYSVSREKKESFPLTVTSAQKNPTAFYLCASSMVAGANVLTFGAGSRLTVL.

The chain carries TRBV7-9 and TRBJ1-5; possible D gene TRBD1, 5 bases. This CDR3 has 14 amino acids. Trimming stripped 2 bases from V and 6 bases from J, with 11 bases between. From germline, CDR1 is SEHNR and CDR2 FQNEAQ (reference sequence). Written as DNA, the CDR3 is TGTGCCAGCAGCTTATCAGGGTATCCTCAGCCCCAGCATTTT. This gives the protein CASSLSGYPQPQHF. The full variable domain, its missing parts supplied by reference TRBV7-9 and TRBJ1-5, is DTGVSQNPRHKITKRGQNVTFRCDPISEHNRLYWYRQTLGQGPEFLTYFQNEAQLEKSRLLSDRFSAERPKGSFSTLEIQRTEQGDSAMYLCASSLSGYPQPQHFGDGTRLSIL.

V is TRBV4-1 and J is TRBJ2-1; D ambiguous. Germline loops: CDR1 MGHRA, CDR2 YSYEKL. V was shortened by 1 base and J by 10 bases, with 14 bases between the two germline ends. This CDR3 region has 14 residues. CDR3 DNA: TGCGCCAGCAGCCAAGTCCTCCCGCCCAGGGAGCAGTTCTTC. It translates to CASSQVLPPREQFF.

The chain joins TRBV30 to TRBJ2-7, with a tentative D call TRBD1 (6 bases). The CDR3 is made up of 12 amino acids. Germline assignment: CDR1 GTSNPN and CDR2 SVGIG (reference sequence). Trimming removed 8 bases from V and 4 bases from J, with 15 bases in between. The CDR3 reads CAANYREYEQYF. DNA for the CDR3: TGTGCCGCAAATTACAGGGAGTACGAGCAGTACTTC.

The chain is built from TRBV27 and TRBJ2-7, with D maybe TRBD1 (5 bases). Trimming took 8 bases from V and 2 from J, leaving 13 bases between them. The length of the CDR3 is 13 residues. Germline CDR1 reads MNHEY; CDR2 reads SMNVEV (reference sequence). CDR3 protein: CASSPAGPYEQYF. The CDR3 nucleotides are TGTGCCAGCTCCCCGGCAGGGCCCTACGAGCAGTACTTC.

The sample holds a few counts of this clone. The rearrangement uses TRBV5-6 and TRBJ1-5, with a weak D call TRBD1 (5 bases). With 2 bases removed from V and 2 bases from J, the gap between germline ends came to 11 bases. CDR1 and CDR2 from the germline V gene are SGHDT and YYEEEE. This CDR3 has 15 amino acids. The CDR3 nucleotides read TGTGCCAGCAGCTTCCAGTGGGGGGGCAATCAGCCCCAGCATTTT. The encoded protein is CASSFQWGGNQPQHF.

For this clone: This may arise from a read error, as a much more abundant clone is one base away. The chain couples TRBV11-2 to TRBJ2-5, with D unresolved. The CDR3 consists of 15 residues. Germline V gene data show CDR1 as SGHAT and CDR2 as FQNNGV. The CDR3 spells CASSLDLTSQEAQYF. Written as DNA, the CDR3 is TGTGCCAGCAGCTTAGATCTGACCTCCCAAGAGGCCCAGTACTTC.

V usage is TRBV29-1 and J usage is TRBJ2-7; 7 bases agree with TRBD1. The CDR3 contains 14 residues. In germline, CDR1 is SQVTM, CDR2 ANQGSEA. V trimming: 7 bases; J trimming: 5 bases; junction bases outside the gene matches: 14. The CDR3 here is CSAGMGQGVDEQYF. CDR3 nucleotide sequence: TGCAGCGCAGGGATGGGGCAGGGGGTCGACGAGCAGTACTTC.

This clone appeared a few times. The rearrangement uses TRBV27 and TRBJ1-3; tentative D call: TRBD1 (5 bases). V shed 4 bases and J shed 2 bases, with 6 bases lying between them. This CDR3 region has 13 residues. CDR1 is MNHEY, CDR2 SMNVEV, per germline (reference sequence). The CDR3 here is CASSSDTGNTIYF. CDR3 DNA: TGTGCCAGCAGTTCGGACACTGGAAACACCATATATTTT.